The clone carrying this TCR beta chain is medium-sized in the sample. Reverse transcription used roughly 450 ng RNA and constant-region primers for alpha and beta. Each of the alpha and beta chains got its own library through chain-specific third strand synthesis with indices. TCRdb processed the 5' RACE reads anew with MiXCR; each CDR3 protein has one entry. The sample has 4,200 or so distinct CDR3 sequences; approximately 8% are singletons. CDR1 LGHDT and CDR2 YNNKEL come from the germline V gene (reference sequence). V was pared by 2 bases and J by 0 bases, with 8 bases between. This CDR3 region has 15 residues. The sample originates from a study of HIV-infected patients and healthy controls. Roughly three months, about 14 weeks, into antiretroviral therapy, follow-up blood was collected. Whole blood was used without fractionation, so all unsorted peripheral T cells were included.

The clonotype comes from an adult with HIV infection. This material consisted of blood, taken during antiretroviral therapy. The V and J genes are TRBV3-1 and TRBJ2-1, with unresolved D. The CDR3 nucleotides read TGTGCCAGCAGCCAACTCACGAGCTCCTACAATGAGCAGTTCTTC. This encodes CASSQLTSSYNEQFF.